Below, 26 T cell receptor beta chains from the same sample are listed, as sequenced in a study of blood T cells in healthy people across ages. Alongside a J-beta primer mix, a sample-barcoded 5' primer served in a second PCR lasting about 7 to 11 cycles. TCRdb re-analysed the 5' RACE reads in MiXCR, keeping a single row per CDR3 protein. The top ten hold about an eighth of the sample, which has around 1,100,000 distinct CDR3 sequences, approximately 38% seen once. Sequencing input: blood. The receptors derive from a man between 18 and 35 years old in good health.

The chain joins TRBV6-5 to TRBJ2-7; weak D call: TRBD1 (5 bases). CDR3 length: 11 residues. V lost 9 bases, J lost 6 bases, and 12 bases lay in between. The V gene's germline CDR1 is MNHEY and CDR2 SVGAGI. CDR3 loop: CARRQGSEQYF. The DNA of the CDR3 is TGTGCCAGGCGGCAGGGTTCCGAGCAGTACTTC.

This clonotype has a handful of counts. The V gene is TRBV5-1, the J gene TRBJ2-3, with a weak D call TRBD1 (6 bases). V lost 3 bases to trimming and J lost 5 bases, with 13 bases between them. This CDR3 has 14 amino acids. The germline V gene has CDR1 SGHRS and CDR2 YFSETQ. The CDR3: CASSSGQWGDTQYF. The CDR3 bases are TGCGCCAGCAGCTCCGGACAGTGGGGAGATACGCAGTATTTT.

This clonotype was seen a few times. V usage is TRBV19 and J usage is TRBJ1-2; D possibly corresponds to TRBD1 (6 bases). Between the trimmed V and J ends, which lost 7 bases and 5 bases, there was a span of 17 bases. The CDR3 is 14 amino acids. Germline V gene lookup returns CDR1 LNHDA and CDR2 SQIVND (reference sequence). The CDR3 DNA reads as TGTGCCAGTACCATGGGCAGGGGAGGTTATGGCTACACCTTC. Protein: CASTMGRGGYGYTF. Complete variable domain (other parts from reference TRBV19 and TRBJ1-2): DGGITQSPKYLFRKEGQNVTLSCEQNLNHDAMYWYRQDPGQGLRLIYYSQIVNDFQKGDIAEGYSVSREKKESFPLTVTSAQKNPTAFYLCASTMGRGGYGYTFGSGTRLTVV.

There are many counts of this clonotype. V usage is TRBV7-9 and J usage is TRBJ1-2; no definite D call. V dropped 5 bases and J dropped 8 bases, with 12 bases sitting between them. CDR3 length: 12 residues. Germline V gives CDR1 SEHNR, CDR2 FQNEAQ (reference sequence). CDR3 in amino acids: CASSQGIEGYTF. CDR3 in DNA: TGTGCCAGCAGCCAAGGGATCGAGGGCTACACCTTC.

A note on this clonotype: This may stem from a read error, because a much larger clone lies one nucleotide away. This chain uses TRBV29-1 with TRBJ2-5, with D uncertain. The germline V gene encodes CDR1 SQVTM and CDR2 ANQGSEA. This CDR3 spans 13 amino acids. The V end lost 7 bases, the J end lost 5 bases, and 17 bases lay between the germline ends. The CDR3 protein is CSAVLGSGETQYF. CDR3 DNA: TGCAGCGCTGTTTTGGGTTCCGGGGAGACCCAGTACTTC.

V is TRBV6-5 and J is TRBJ2-1; D may be TRBD2 (6 bases). Between the trimmed V and J ends, which lost 9 bases and 5 bases, there was a span of 17 bases. The CDR3 contains 14 residues. Germline V gene data show CDR1 as MNHEY and CDR2 as SVGAGI. CDR3 bases: TGTGCCAGTTCAGGGCGGGGAAGGGACAATGAGCAGTTCTTC. This codes for CASSGRGRDNEQFF.

J is TRBJ1-1 and V is TRBV6-2 or TRBV6-3; D remains unclear. The CDR3 loop spans 13 amino acids. Germline assignment: CDR1 MNHEY and CDR2 SVGEGT. With 2 bases removed from V and 10 bases from J, the gap between germline ends came to 14 bases. CDR3 sequence: CASSYLPRIGAFF. CDR3 bases: TGTGCCAGCAGTTACCTTCCGAGGATCGGAGCTTTCTTT.

This clonotype was counted many times. The chain carries TRBV4-1 and TRBJ2-3; D might be TRBD2 (6 bases). In germline, CDR1 is MGHRA, CDR2 YSYEKL. This CDR3 is 15 amino acids long. Trimming pared 0 bases from V and 0 bases from J, leaving 7 bases between. The CDR3 DNA is TGCGCCAGCAGCCAAGATAGCGGAAGCACAGATACGCAGTATTTT. This encodes CASSQDSGSTDTQYF.

This clonotype was counted a few times. V usage is TRBV14 and J usage is TRBJ2-5; unclear D gene. V was shortened by 4 bases and J by 2 bases, with 8 bases between the two germline ends. The CDR3 extends over 13 amino acids. The germline V gene encodes CDR1 SGHDN and CDR2 FVKESK. The CDR3 DNA reads TGTGCCAGCAGCCCACTCCCACAAGAGACCCAGTACTTC. Translated, it gives CASSPLPQETQYF.

In this sample, this clonotype turned up a few times. The V and J genes are TRBV24-1 and TRBJ2-3; 7 bases fit TRBD2. The CDR3 spans 16 residues. V lost 5 bases and J lost 5; bases outside the gene matches: 12. Germline CDR1 reads KGHDR; CDR2 reads SFDVKD. The CDR3 coding sequence is TGTGCCACCAGTGCCTCGCGGGGGTATGAACGAGATACGCAGTATTTT. This gives the protein CATSASRGYERDTQYF.

This clonotype came up a few times. The chain couples TRBV7-2 to TRBJ2-5; D may be TRBD1 or TRBD2 (5 bases each). The CDR3 is 14 residues long. Germline CDR1 SGHTA, CDR2 FQGNSA. Deletions cut 2 bases from V and 5 bases from J, with 12 bases between. CDR3 coding DNA: TGTGCCAGCAGCTTAAACTCAGAGGGGGAGACCCAGTACTTC. It translates to CASSLNSEGETQYF.

The V call is TRBV5-6, the J call TRBJ1-1, with D tentatively TRBD1 (5 bases). Germline V gene lookup returns CDR1 SGHDT and CDR2 YYEEEE. V shed 4 bases and J shed 1 base, with 17 bases lying between them. The CDR3 loop spans 16 amino acids. In nucleotides, the CDR3 is TGTGCCAGCAGCCCTCGGTGGGCAGGGACGAACACTGAAGCTTTCTTT. Amino acids: CASSPRWAGTNTEAFF.

The CDR3 reads CSASGADSNQPQHF. The CDR3 DNA sequence: TGCAGTGCTAGTGGGGCGGATAGCAATCAGCCCCAGCATTTT. V and J are TRBV20-1 and TRBJ1-5, with D possibly being TRBD1 (5 bases). V lost 3 bases, J lost 0 bases, and 9 bases lay in between. CDR1 and CDR2 from the germline V gene are DFQATT and SNEGSKA (reference sequence). This CDR3 contains 14 residues.

The chain combines TRBV4-1 with TRBJ2-3, with unresolved D. The CDR3 loop spans 17 amino acids. Trimming took off 0 bases at V and 4 bases at J, with 17 bases between the two ends. Germline-derived CDR1 and CDR2 are MGHRA and YSYEKL. DNA for the CDR3: TGCGCCAGCAGCCAAGATGGGTCAGGAACGATAGCAGATACGCAGTATTTT. Translated: CASSQDGSGTIADTQYF.

V gene TRBV6-1 combines with J gene TRBJ2-3, with D possibly matching TRBD1 (6 bases). Germline V gene lookup returns CDR1 MNHNS and CDR2 SASEGT. Trimming left V 1 base short and J 2 bases short, with 7 bases between. CDR3 length equals 14 residues. CDR3 DNA sequence: TGTGCCAGCAGTGAAGGGGACATCACAGATACGCAGTATTTT. Translation: CASSEGDITDTQYF.

The chain links TRBV6-2 or TRBV6-3 to TRBJ2-1, with TRBD2 as a possible D gene (7 bases). The CDR3 has 12 residues. Trimming took 4 bases from V and 12 from J, leaving 13 bases between them. CDR1 is MNHEY, CDR2 SVGEGT, per germline. CDR3 sequence reads: CASSSLGGRQFF. In DNA form, the CDR3 reads TGTGCCAGCAGTTCCCTGGGGGGGCGGCAGTTCTTC.

This clonotype turned up a few times. The chain has TRBV5-1 and TRBJ1-2, with 7 bases that match TRBD1. CDR3 length equals 16 residues. V was pared by 4 bases and J by 4 bases, with 13 bases of the junction left unmatched. Germline V CDR1 and CDR2: SGHRS, YFSETQ. As DNA, the CDR3 is TGCGCCAGCAGCATAGCGGGGACAGACCATTTCTATGGCTACACCTTC. Its translation: CASSIAGTDHFYGYTF. Looking up the rest from reference TRBV5-1 and TRBJ1-2 gives the full variable domain: KAGVTQTPRYLIKTRGQQVTLSCSPISGHRSVSWYQQTPGQGLQFLFEYFSETQRNKGNFPGRFSGRQFSNSRSEMNVSTLELGDSALYLCASSIAGTDHFYGYTFGSGTRLTVV.

This clonotype was detected only a few times. The chain couples TRBV9 to TRBJ2-5; 7 bases are shared with TRBD1. TRBJ2-7 matches the DNA end more closely, so the J call is doubtful. The CDR3 sequence is 14 residues long. The germline V gene encodes CDR1 SGDLS and CDR2 YYNGEE. The CDR3 nucleotides are TGTGCCAGCAGCCCGTGGACAGGAGCCTACGAGCAGTACTTC. Protein sequence: CASSPWTGAYEQYF.

The sample holds one count of this clonotype. This clone may be a read error of a much larger clone one base away. The gene calls are TRBV15 and TRBJ2-2; D uncertain. CDR3 size: 14 residues. Germline V gives CDR1 LNHNV, CDR2 YYDKDF (reference sequence). This chain's CDR3 is CAARWGMNTGELFF. The CDR3 DNA reads TGTGCCGCCAGATGGGGAATGAACACCGGGGAGCTGTTTTTT.

This chain uses TRBV12-3 or TRBV12-4 with TRBJ2-4, with 9 bases aligning to TRBD2. The CDR3 consists of 15 residues. V dropped 11 bases and J dropped 0; count of bases not matched to a gene: 8. CDR3 sequence reads: CAVREGTLAKNIQYF. In DNA, the CDR3 is TGTGCCGTGCGGGAGGGGACGTTAGCCAAAAACATTCAGTACTTC.

The chain joins TRBV4-3 to TRBJ1-6; unclear D gene. Germline V gives CDR1 LGHNA, CDR2 YSLEER. CDR3 length equals 18 residues. The V end lost 1 base, the J end lost 0 bases, and 13 bases lay between the germline ends. The CDR3 loop is CASSQGHPMFSYNSPLHF. The DNA for the CDR3 is TGCGCCAGCAGCCAAGGGCACCCCATGTTCTCCTATAATTCACCCCTCCACTTT.

This clonotype came up a few times. The rearrangement joins TRBV18 to TRBJ1-2, with 10 positions matching TRBD1. CDR1 is KGHSH, CDR2 LQKENI, per germline. Trimming removed 3 bases from V and 2 bases from J; junction bases left unmatched: 6. This CDR3 is 16 amino acids long. DNA for the CDR3: TGTGCCAGCTCACCGGGACAGGGGTCCTACAACTATGGCTACACCTTC. Translated, it gives CASSPGQGSYNYGYTF.

This clonotype has more than one count but fewer than ten. The chain carries TRBV2 and TRBJ2-3; tentatively, D is TRBD2 (5 bases). This CDR3 contains 13 residues. Trimming removed 7 bases from V and 2 bases from J, with 10 bases in between. Germline V CDR1 and CDR2: SNHLY, FYNNEI. CDR3 bases: TGTGCCAGCAAGCAGCGGTTCACAGATACGCAGTATTTT. Translation gives CASKQRFTDTQYF.

This clonotype was observed a few times. J is TRBJ1-4 and V is TRBV7-9; TRBD1 might be the D (5 bases). The CDR3 length is 16 residues. V was cut by 2 bases and J by 5 bases, with 15 bases left in between. Germline V gives CDR1 SEHNR, CDR2 FQNEAQ (reference sequence). The CDR3 DNA reads TGTGCCAGCAGCTTAAACACGGGGGGAAGCAATGAAAAACTGTTTTTT. This gives the protein CASSLNTGGSNEKLFF.

Remarks on this clonotype: This may be a read error: a much more frequent sequence differs by one nucleotide. The chain links TRBV11-2 to TRBJ2-7; D uncertain. The germline V and J ends were trimmed by 5 bases and 2 bases, with 10 bases remaining between them. Germline loops: CDR1 SGHAT, CDR2 FQNNGV. The CDR3 is 13 residues long. The CDR3 DNA follows: TGTGCCAGCAGCCTCGGATACCCCTACGAGCAGTACTTC. As protein: CASSLGYPYEQYF.

V usage is TRBV7-6 and J usage is TRBJ2-1, with TRBD1 as a possible D gene (6 bases). In germline, CDR1 is SGHVS, CDR2 FNYEAQ. The V and J ends lost 4 bases and 4 bases respectively, with 29 bases between them. CDR3 length equals 20 residues. CDR3 residues: CASSSTPWLRGQPAYNEQFF. CDR3 DNA sequence: TGTGCCAGCAGCTCTACTCCTTGGCTTCGAGGACAGCCAGCTTACAATGAGCAGTTCTTC.